Presented here are 19 T cell receptor beta chains from one specimen sequenced in a study of T cells in Graves' hyperthyroidism and ophthalmopathy. RNA transcripts yielded amplified TCR beta CDR3 regions. The HTBI primer set was used in a first-round RT-PCR of the TCR CDR3. TCRdb re-called the multiplex PCR reads through MiXCR, storing one row per CDR3 protein. The sample lists fewer than 250,000 distinct CDR3 sequences, over 15% seen once, with around 28% in the top ten. Sequenced material: blood. All receptors come from a young woman with Graves' ophthalmopathy.

This clonotype was counted ten times or more. V and J are TRBV9 and TRBJ2-3, with a weak D call TRBD2 (5 bases). Germline lookup yields CDR1 SGDLS and CDR2 YYNGEE. The V end was cut by 3 bases, the J end by 3 bases, with 14 bases between. The CDR3 sequence is 15 residues long. The CDR3 nucleotides are TGTGCCAGCAGCGCCGCGGGTTTTGGAACAGATACGCAGTATTTT. Protein product: CASSAAGFGTDTQYF.

This clonotype was detected a few times. With a much larger clone just one base away, this may be a read error. The chain links TRBV13 to TRBJ1-5; no definite D call. CDR1 is PRHDT and CDR2 is FYEKMQ in the germline V gene (reference sequence). The CDR3 totals 13 residues. This chain's CDR3 is CACSVALNQPQHF. In DNA form, the CDR3 reads TGTGCCTGCAGCGTAGCCCTCAATCAGCCCCAGCATTTT. Full variable domain (remainder filled in from reference TRBV13 and TRBJ1-5): AAGVIQSPRHLIKEKRETATLKCYPIPRHDTVYWYQQGPGQDPQFLISFYEKMQSDKGSIPDRFSAQQFSDYHSELNMSSLELGDSALYFCACSVALNQPQHFGDGTRLSIL.

This clonotype was counted at least ten times. V is TRBV12-3 or TRBV12-4 and J is TRBJ2-5; 9 nucleotides match TRBD1. J was trimmed by 5 bases and V by 6 bases; bases with no gene match: 13. The CDR3 totals 16 residues. CDR3 coding DNA: TGTGCCAGCAGATCAGGGGGACAGGGAATTCCGGAGACCCAGTACTTC. Its protein product is CASRSGGQGIPETQYF.

This clonotype has ten or more counts. The chain recombines TRBV6-1 with TRBJ2-3; TRBD2 matches 8 bases. The junction had 8 bases not matched to a gene; V was cut back by 7 bases and J by 2 bases. The germline V gene has CDR1 MNHNS and CDR2 SASEGT. There are 15 residues in the CDR3. The CDR3 sequence: CASTAAGGLTDTQYF. DNA of the CDR3: TGTGCCAGCACGGCGGCGGGAGGTCTCACAGATACGCAGTATTTT.

Note on this clonotype: Just one base apart from a much larger clone, this may be a read error. V usage is TRBV5-1 and J usage is TRBJ2-1, with D possibly being TRBD1 or TRBD2 (5 bases each). The CDR3 is 11 amino acids. CDR1 and CDR2 from the germline V gene are SGHRS and YFSETQ. The CDR3 DNA is TGCGCCAGCAGCGAAGCCGGGACCTCCATCTTC. Translating gives CASSEAGTSIF.

This clonotype was counted many times. V gene TRBV9 combines with J gene TRBJ2-2, with D hard to call. Per the germline V gene, CDR1 is SGDLS and CDR2 is YYNGEE. The CDR3 contains 14 residues. V was clipped by 6 bases and J by 0 bases, with 9 bases between them. CDR3 amino acids: CASTKGSNTGELFF. The CDR3, as DNA: TGTGCCAGCACCAAGGGATCGAACACCGGGGAGCTGTTTTTT.

Only a few counts were recorded for this clonotype. The chain's CDR3 is CASSLPGLAGGPLEQYF. The CDR3 bases are TGTGCCAGCAGCTTACCGGGACTAGCGGGGGGGCCGTTAGAGCAGTACTTC. The rearrangement links TRBV5-6 to TRBJ2-7; TRBD2 aligns across 16 bases. The CDR3 covers 17 residues. Trimming cost V 2 bases and J 7 bases; bases outside gene matches: 9. Germline V gives CDR1 SGHDT, CDR2 YYEEEE.

This clonotype has at least ten counts. The chain uses TRBV5-1 and TRBJ2-1; 9 bases map to TRBD1. Germline V gene sequence: CDR1 SGHRS, CDR2 YFSETQ. V dropped 0 bases and J dropped 8; count of bases not matched to a gene: 6. The length of the CDR3 is 15 residues. The chain's CDR3 is CASSLADRGKDEQFF. DNA for the CDR3: TGCGCCAGCAGCTTGGCGGACAGGGGTAAGGATGAGCAGTTCTTC.

Notes on this clonotype: It may be a read error: a sequence one base away is much more abundant. The V call is TRBV6-1, the J call TRBJ2-6; D might be TRBD1 (5 bases). The CDR3 length is 15 residues. Germline V CDR1 and CDR2: MNHNS, SASEGT. CDR3 bases: TGTGCCAGCAGGAGGTTGGGTAGTGGGGCCGACGTCCTGACTTTC. Amino acids: CASRRLGSGADVLTF.

There are many counts of this clonotype. The CDR3 carries no conserved terminal phenylalanine or tryptophan, so it likely arises from a read error. The chain recombines TRBV7-6 with TRBJ2-7; maybe TRBD2 (6 bases). V lost 0 bases, J lost 3 bases, and 15 bases lay in between. CDR1 is SGHVS, CDR2 FNYEAQ, per germline. This CDR3 is built from 16 residues. The CDR3 loop reads CASSLATGERGYEQYL. The DNA for the CDR3 is TGTGCCAGCAGCTTAGCGACGGGGGAGAGGGGCTACGAGCAGTACCTC.

In this sample, this clonotype turned up many times. This sequence joins TRBV20-1 and TRBJ1-1; TRBD1 matches at 8 bases. This CDR3 has 15 residues. Germline trimming cut 4 bases from V and 5 bases from J; bases unmatched to any gene: 12. Germline V lookup: CDR1 DFQATT, CDR2 SNEGSKA (reference sequence). The CDR3 sequence is CSATELQGGRTEAFF. The CDR3 DNA is TGCAGTGCTACCGAACTACAGGGGGGGCGTACTGAAGCTTTCTTT.

Many counts were recorded for this clonotype. This sequence joins TRBV19 and TRBJ1-2; TRBD1 matches 7 bases. After removal of 3 bases from V and 3 bases from J, the junction contained 4 bases not matched to a gene. CDR1 LNHDA and CDR2 SQIVND come from the germline V gene (reference sequence). There are 14 residues in the CDR3. The chain's CDR3 is CASSITGADYGYTF. The CDR3 DNA is TGTGCCAGTAGTATCACAGGGGCGGACTATGGCTACACCTTC. The full variable domain, completed using reference TRBV19 and TRBJ1-2, is DGGITQSPKYLFRKEGQNVTLSCEQNLNHDAMYWYRQDPGQGLRLIYYSQIVNDFQKGDIAEGYSVSREKKESFPLTVTSAQKNPTAFYLCASSITGADYGYTFGSGTRLTVV.

V is TRBV7-2 and J is TRBJ2-5, with 11 nucleotides matching TRBD2. After removal of 0 bases from V and 11 bases from J, the junction contained 8 bases not matched to a gene. CDR3 size: 15 residues. Germline V gene sequence: CDR1 SGHTA, CDR2 FQGNSA. CDR3 bases: TGTGCCAGCAGCTTAGCGAATAGCGGGAGGGTCCAACAGTACTTC. Amino acid sequence: CASSLANSGRVQQYF.

With regard to this clonotype: This may be a read error: a much more frequent sequence differs by one nucleotide. The gene calls are TRBV24-1 and TRBJ2-3, with D perhaps matching TRBD2 (6 bases). CDR1 is KGHDR, CDR2 SFDVKD, per germline. The CDR3 runs to 15 residues. Here the CDR3 DNA reads TGTGCCGCCAGTGAATTAGCGGAAGAGACAGATACGCAGTATTTT. This encodes CAASELAEETDTQYF.

This clonotype was seen ten or more times. The chain links TRBV30 to TRBJ1-1; D uncertain. The germline gives CDR1 GTSNPN, CDR2 SVGIG (reference sequence). The CDR3 extends over 13 amino acids. The germline V and J ends were trimmed by 7 bases and 0 bases, with 12 bases remaining between them. This chain's CDR3 is CALIGVLNTEAFF. The CDR3 nucleotides read TGTGCCTTAATCGGGGTTTTGAACACTGAAGCTTTCTTT.

This clonotype occurred many times. A read error may account for a junction end that differs from germline. The chain couples TRBV18 to TRBJ1-6, with TRBD1 as a possible D gene (5 bases). The germline gives CDR1 KGHSH, CDR2 LQKENI. The CDR3 totals 14 residues. The CDR3 nucleotides are TGTGCCACCTCACCGGCGGCAGGGAATTCACCCCTCCACTTT. It yields the protein CATSPAAGNSPLHF.

V gene TRBV19 combines with J gene TRBJ2-1; TRBD2 might be the D (6 bases). Per germline, CDR1 LNHDA and CDR2 SQIVND (reference sequence). With 9 bases removed from V and 0 bases from J, the gap between germline ends came to 15 bases. The CDR3 is 15 residues long. CDR3: CASLRDSSSYNEQFF. The CDR3 DNA reads TGTGCCAGCCTGAGGGACTCCAGCTCCTACAATGAGCAGTTCTTC.

This clonotype was counted at least ten times. V and J are TRBV7-8 and TRBJ2-3, with TRBD2 as a possible D gene (5 bases). The CDR3 extends over 16 amino acids. CDR1 SGHVS and CDR2 FQNEAQ come from the germline V gene. Trimming removed 0 bases at V and 0 bases at J, with 10 bases between. CDR3 in DNA: TGTGCCAGCAGCTTAGCGCTTAGGACTAGCACAGATACGCAGTATTTT. This gives the protein CASSLALRTSTDTQYF.

This clonotype was seen repeatedly, ten times or more. The chain has TRBV12-3 or TRBV12-4 and TRBJ1-1; tentative D call: TRBD1 (6 bases). This CDR3 has 15 amino acids. The V end was cut by 6 bases, the J end by 5 bases, with 19 bases between. This chain's CDR3 is CASSPSPGDVTEAFF. CDR3 in DNA: TGTGCCAGCAGCCCCAGTCCAGGGGATGTTACTGAAGCTTTCTTT.